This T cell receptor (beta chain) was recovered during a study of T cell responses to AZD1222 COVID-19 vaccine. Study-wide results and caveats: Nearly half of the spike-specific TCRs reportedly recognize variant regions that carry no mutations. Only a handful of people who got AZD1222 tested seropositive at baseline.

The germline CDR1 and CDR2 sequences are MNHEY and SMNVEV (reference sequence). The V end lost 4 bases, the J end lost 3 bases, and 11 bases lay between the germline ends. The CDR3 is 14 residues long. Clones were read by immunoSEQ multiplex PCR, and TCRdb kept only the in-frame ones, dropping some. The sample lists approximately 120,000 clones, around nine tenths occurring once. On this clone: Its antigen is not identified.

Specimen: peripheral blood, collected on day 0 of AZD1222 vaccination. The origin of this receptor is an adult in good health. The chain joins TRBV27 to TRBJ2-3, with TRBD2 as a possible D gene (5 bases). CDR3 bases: TGTGCCAGCAGTTCCCCCCCGGGAACAGATACGCAGTATTTT. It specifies CASSSPPGTDTQYF.